The rows below give T cell receptor beta chains drawn from one sample of a study of CD8+ T cells in alopecia areata. Sequencing was performed with immunoSEQ multiplex PCR; in TCRdb, only in-frame clones are kept and a portion is missing. The sample has 150,000 to 200,000 clones, 60% seen once. The sequences come from CD4+ T cells sorted from blood, collected at week 24, from a patient treated with tofacitinib. The receptors stem from a human donor with alopecia areata. CDR3s include the opening cysteine and the closing phenylalanine or tryptophan. The order of the fields is clone size, V gene, D gene, J gene, CDR3 DNA, CDR3 protein. The D gene is left open where the match is weak. Not every row has a clone size; where given, it reads once, few, many or a size class.

abundance: -
v_gene: TRBV29-1
d_gene: -
j_gene: TRBJ2-7
CDR3nt: TGCAGCGCTCGGGACTTCCCCTACGAGCAGTACTTC
CDR3aa: CSARDFPYEQYF

abundance: -
v_gene: TRBV7-6
d_gene: TRBD1
j_gene: TRBJ2-3
CDR3nt: TGTGCCAGCAGCTCCTTCGGACAGGCCTCTAGCACAGATACGCAGTATTTT
CDR3aa: CASSSFGQASSTDTQYF

abundance: -
v_gene: TRBV29-1
d_gene: -
j_gene: TRBJ1-1
CDR3nt: TGCAGCGTCCGGGGACACCTGAACACTGAAGCTTTCTTT
CDR3aa: CSVRGHLNTEAFF

abundance: -
v_gene: TRBV29-1
d_gene: TRBD1
j_gene: TRBJ2-5
CDR3nt: TGCAGCGTTGCTTCGGGACAGGGAATAAGAGAGGAGACCCAGTACTTC
CDR3aa: CSVASGQGIREETQYF

abundance: -
v_gene: TRBV30
d_gene: TRBD1
j_gene: TRBJ1-1
CDR3nt: TGTGCCTGGACTCAGGGGGCATGGACTGAAGCTTTCTTT
CDR3aa: CAWTQGAWTEAFF

abundance: -
v_gene: TRBV29-1
d_gene: -
j_gene: TRBJ2-1
CDR3nt: TGCAGCGTTCATGGACTACTACACAATGAGCAGTTCTTC
CDR3aa: CSVHGLLHNEQFF

abundance: -
v_gene: TRBV5-1
d_gene: -
j_gene: TRBJ2-6
CDR3nt: TGCGCCAGCAGCCTTAGGACCTCCTCTGGGGCCAACGTCCTGACTTTC
CDR3aa: CASSLRTSSGANVLTF

abundance: -
v_gene: TRBV28
d_gene: -
j_gene: TRBJ2-7
CDR3nt: TGTGCCAGCAGTTTAATCGTCGGCAGCGGGTTAAACCGACAATCCTACGAGCAGTACTTC
CDR3aa: CASSLIVGSGLNRQSYEQYF

abundance: -
v_gene: TRBV5-1
d_gene: -
j_gene: TRBJ2-2
CDR3nt: TGCGCCAGCAGCCACGCGCGGGGTGTGAGGCTTCACGCCCTGAACACCGGGGAGCTGTTTTTT
CDR3aa: CASSHARGVRLHALNTGELFF

abundance: -
v_gene: TRBV10-3
d_gene: TRBD1
j_gene: TRBJ1-2
CDR3nt: TGTGCCATCAGTGAGTCAGGGACAGGGGAAGACGCCTTC
CDR3aa: CAISESGTGEDAF

abundance: -
v_gene: TRBV25-1
d_gene: -
j_gene: TRBJ1-2
CDR3nt: TGTGCCAGCAGTGAATACTACAGGGATGGCTACACCTTC
CDR3aa: CASSEYYRDGYTF

abundance: -
v_gene: TRBV15
d_gene: TRBD1
j_gene: TRBJ2-3
CDR3nt: TGTGCCACCAGCAGAGATCTAACAGGGGCGGGCACAGATACGCAGTATTTT
CDR3aa: CATSRDLTGAGTDTQYF

abundance: -
v_gene: TRBV5-1
d_gene: -
j_gene: TRBJ2-4
CDR3nt: TGCGCCAGCAGCTTGGGGGCAAACTTAGCCAAAAACATTCAGTACTTC
CDR3aa: CASSLGANLAKNIQYF

abundance: -
v_gene: TRBV27
d_gene: TRBD1
j_gene: TRBJ1-2
CDR3nt: TGTGCCAGCAGTTTCCACAGGGGTGGTGGCTATGGCTACACCTTC
CDR3aa: CASSFHRGGGYGYTF

abundance: -
v_gene: TRBV6-5
d_gene: -
j_gene: TRBJ1-1
CDR3nt: TGTGCCAGCACTTCCCCCCGGGACCGGGCTTTCTTT
CDR3aa: CASTSPRDRAFF

abundance: -
v_gene: TRBV5-1
d_gene: -
j_gene: TRBJ1-4
CDR3nt: TGCGCCAGCAGCTTGGACAGACCTAATGAAAAACTGTTTTTT
CDR3aa: CASSLDRPNEKLFF

abundance: -
v_gene: TRBV29-1
d_gene: TRBD2
j_gene: TRBJ2-3
CDR3nt: TGCAGCGTGACCGGGACTAGCACTGATACGCAGTATTTT
CDR3aa: CSVTGTSTDTQYF

abundance: once
v_gene: TRBV27
d_gene: -
j_gene: TRBJ1-2
CDR3nt: TGTGCCAGCAGCCGGAGGGGCTATGGCTACACCTTC
CDR3aa: CASSRRGYGYTF

abundance: -
v_gene: TRBV29-1
d_gene: -
j_gene: TRBJ1-2
CDR3nt: TGCAGCGTTGGGGCAGGGACCTATGGCTACACCTTC
CDR3aa: CSVGAGTYGYTF

abundance: -
v_gene: TRBV27
d_gene: TRBD2
j_gene: TRBJ2-7
CDR3nt: TGTGCCAGCAGAGAGACTAGCGGGAGTAGGGAGCAGTACTTC
CDR3aa: CASRETSGSREQYF

abundance: few
v_gene: TRBV29-1
d_gene: -
j_gene: TRBJ1-4
CDR3nt: TGCAGCGGAGTCTGGGGTAATGAAAAACTGTTTTTT
CDR3aa: CSGVWGNEKLFF

abundance: -
v_gene: TRBV11-3
d_gene: -
j_gene: TRBJ1-2
CDR3nt: TGTGCCAGCAGCTCGGGGGAAGGTGGCTACACCTTC
CDR3aa: CASSSGEGGYTF

abundance: -
v_gene: TRBV7-2
d_gene: -
j_gene: TRBJ2-3
CDR3nt: TGTGCCAGCAGCTTAGAGCCCCCTGGCGGGGCAGATACGCAGTATTTT
CDR3aa: CASSLEPPGGADTQYF

abundance: once
v_gene: TRBV28
d_gene: -
j_gene: TRBJ2-7
CDR3nt: TGTGCCAGCAGTTCAAACTACGAGCAGTACTTC
CDR3aa: CASSSNYEQYF

abundance: -
v_gene: TRBV28
d_gene: -
j_gene: TRBJ1-4
CDR3nt: TGTGCCAGCAGCCCAGGGTGGGTAGGCGAAAAACTGTTTTTT
CDR3aa: CASSPGWVGEKLFF